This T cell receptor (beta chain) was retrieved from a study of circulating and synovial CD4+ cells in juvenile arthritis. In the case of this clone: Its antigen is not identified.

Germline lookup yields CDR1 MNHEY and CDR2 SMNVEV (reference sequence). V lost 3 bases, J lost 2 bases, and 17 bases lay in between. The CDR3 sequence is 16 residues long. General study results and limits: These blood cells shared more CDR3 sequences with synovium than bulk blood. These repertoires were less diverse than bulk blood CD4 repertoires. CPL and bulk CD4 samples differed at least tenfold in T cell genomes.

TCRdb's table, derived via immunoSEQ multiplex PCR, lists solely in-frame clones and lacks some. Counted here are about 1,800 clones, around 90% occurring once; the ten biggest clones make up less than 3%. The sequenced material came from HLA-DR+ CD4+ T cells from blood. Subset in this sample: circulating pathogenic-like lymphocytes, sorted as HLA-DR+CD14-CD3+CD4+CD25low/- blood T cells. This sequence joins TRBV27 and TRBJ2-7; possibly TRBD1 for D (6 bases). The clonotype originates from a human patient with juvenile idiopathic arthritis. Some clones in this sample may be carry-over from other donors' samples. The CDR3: CASSFGWAGETYEQYF. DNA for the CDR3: TGTGCCAGCAGTTTCGGATGGGCAGGGGAAACCTACGAGCAGTACTTC.